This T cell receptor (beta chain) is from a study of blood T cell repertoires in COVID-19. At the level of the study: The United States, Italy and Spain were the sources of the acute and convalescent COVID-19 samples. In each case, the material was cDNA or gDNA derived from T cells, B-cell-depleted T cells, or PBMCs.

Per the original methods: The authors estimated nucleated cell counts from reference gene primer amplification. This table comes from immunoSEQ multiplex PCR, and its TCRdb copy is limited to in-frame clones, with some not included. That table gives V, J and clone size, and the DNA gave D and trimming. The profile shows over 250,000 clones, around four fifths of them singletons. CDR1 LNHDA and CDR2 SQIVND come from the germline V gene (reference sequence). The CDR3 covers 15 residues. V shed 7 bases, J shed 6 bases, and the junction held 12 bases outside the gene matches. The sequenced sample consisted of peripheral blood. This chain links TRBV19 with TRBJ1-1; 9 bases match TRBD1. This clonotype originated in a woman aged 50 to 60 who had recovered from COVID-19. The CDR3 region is CASTNRGTGKPEAFF. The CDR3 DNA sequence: TGTGCCAGTACCAATAGAGGGACAGGGAAGCCTGAAGCTTTCTTT.